This passage covers 14 T cell receptor beta chains from one sample sequenced in a study of Ad26.COV2.S vaccination and SARS-CoV-2 variants (dated by TCRdb to 2020 to 2022). The treatment or condition label for this specimen denotes: approximately 18 received Ad26.COV2.S at low or high dose, single or two shots; 5 received placebo; per-sample allocation not given. For vaccine and placebo recipients, repertoires were sequenced using samples collected on day 63 after the first injection. The method was the immunoSEQ multiplex PCR assay. TCRdb took over this immuneACCESS table, retaining in-frame rearrangements with V and J assigned. Such tables are incomplete; in checked studies, under half of the missing clones stem from an unresolved V gene, and the remainder is unexplained. The sample data list fewer than 400,000 clones, and 90% of these were observed just once. The ten top clones hold about 5% of the sample.

Specimen: peripheral blood, collected in a trial of Ad26.COV2.S vaccine versus placebo. The receptors were gathered from a person aged 18-65 years who received the Ad26.COV2.S COVID-19 vaccine or a placebo.

This clone was seen only once. The V call is TRBV5-4, the J call TRBJ1-1; maybe TRBD1 (5 bases). V lost 0 bases and J lost 0, with 12 bases in between. This CDR3 comprises 16 residues. Germline V gene lookup returns CDR1 SGHNT and CDR2 YYREEE (reference sequence). This chain's CDR3 is CASSLVGVTLNTEAFF. The CDR3 nucleotides read TGTGCCAGCAGCTTGGTGGGGGTCACTCTGAACACTGAAGCTTTCTTT.

The chain's CDR3 is CASSSSGSNYEQYF. The CDR3 nucleotides are TGTGCCAGCAGCTCGAGCGGGTCGAACTACGAGCAGTACTTC. The J gene is TRBJ2-7, the V gene TRBV7-2, with D perhaps matching TRBD2 (6 bases). Trimming cost V 4 bases and J 3 bases, with 13 bases left between them. The CDR3 loop spans 14 amino acids. The germline CDR1 and CDR2 sequences are SGHTA and FQGNSA.

The table lists this clone with a count of one. The V call is TRBV6-1, the J call TRBJ2-7, with 8 positions matching TRBD1. The CDR3 totals 17 residues. CDR1 is MNHNS, CDR2 SASEGT, per germline. V dropped 4 bases and J dropped 0; count of bases not matched to a gene: 11. CDR3 protein: CASSGTDSGTGSYEQYF. For the CDR3, the DNA is TGTGCCAGCAGTGGGACCGACTCCGGGACAGGCTCCTACGAGCAGTACTTC.

This rearrangement joins TRBV2 to TRBJ1-1; 7 bases match TRBD1. Per the germline V gene, CDR1 is SNHLY and CDR2 is FYNNEI. This CDR3 region has 15 residues. V trimming: 5 bases; J trimming: 4 bases; junction bases outside the gene matches: 10. The CDR3 DNA reads as TGTGCCAGCAGTCTTGAAACCGGGACAGCCACTGAAGCTTTCTTT. It is translated as CASSLETGTATEAFF.

This chain connects TRBV28 to TRBJ1-2, with no clear D. Trimming left V 11 bases short and J 7 bases short, with 20 bases between. CDR1 and CDR2 from the germline V gene are MDHEN and SYDVKM. The CDR3 contains 13 residues. CDR3 loop: CAFGPGGYSGYTF. The CDR3 coding sequence is TGTGCCTTCGGACCCGGAGGGTATTCTGGCTACACCTTC.

This chain links TRBV5-6 with TRBJ1-5; no firm D call. Germline V gene data show CDR1 as SGHDT and CDR2 as YYEEEE. Trimming took off 0 bases at V and 4 bases at J, with 5 bases between the two ends. The CDR3 is made up of 13 amino acids. Here the CDR3 reads CASSLERNQPQHF. In nucleotides, the CDR3 is TGTGCCAGCAGCTTGGAGAGGAATCAGCCCCAGCATTTT.

The chain is built from TRBV4-3 and TRBJ1-2; 7 nucleotides agree with TRBD1. The germline CDR1 and CDR2 sequences are LGHNA and YSLEER. The CDR3 consists of 14 residues. V lost 3 bases, J lost 8 bases, and 9 bases stayed unmatched. The DNA for the CDR3 is TGCGCCAGCAGCCAGAACGACAGGGCGTCGGGCTACACCTTC. This sequence encodes CASSQNDRASGYTF.

The chain is built from TRBV3-1 (or the pseudogene TRBV3-2) and TRBJ2-7, with TRBD2 as a possible D gene (5 bases). Trimming took 4 bases from V and 0 from J, leaving 7 bases between them. This CDR3 comprises 13 residues. The germline CDR1 and CDR2 sequences are LGHDT and YNNKEL (reference sequence). The CDR3 bases are TGTGCCAGCAGCCCGGGGAGCTCCTACGAGCAGTACTTC. It yields the protein CASSPGSSYEQYF.

The V call is TRBV15, the J call TRBJ2-2; 11 positions match TRBD2. CDR1 LNHNV and CDR2 YYDKDF come from the germline V gene (reference sequence). V lost 8 bases to trimming and J lost 4 bases; unmatched junction nucleotides: 9. The CDR3 is 16 amino acids. CDR3 protein: CATGNTSGSGTGELFF. DNA for the CDR3: TGTGCCACCGGGAATACTAGCGGGAGCGGCACCGGGGAGCTGTTTTTT.

This chain joins TRBV5-5 and TRBJ1-1; D remains ambiguous. Germline assignment: CDR1 SGHKS and CDR2 YYEKEE (reference sequence). The CDR3 extends over 15 amino acids. V was shortened by 0 bases and J by 1 base, with 10 bases between the two germline ends. CDR3 coding DNA: TGTGCCAGCAGCTTGGAGGACTCCTCGAACACTGAAGCTTTCTTT. Translated: CASSLEDSSNTEAFF.

The sample holds a few counts of this clone. The chain is built from TRBV6-6 and TRBJ1-5; D uncertain. Trimming took 6 bases from V and 5 from J, leaving 11 bases between them. This CDR3 comprises 13 residues. Germline values: CDR1 MNHNY, CDR2 SVGAGI (reference sequence). The CDR3 here is CASSVYTDQPQHF. The DNA of the CDR3 is TGTGCCAGCAGCGTATACACCGATCAGCCCCAGCATTTT.

This chain uses TRBV7-3 with TRBJ2-2; D possibly corresponds to TRBD1 (5 bases). The CDR3 length is 15 residues. The V gene lost 5 bases and the J gene lost 1 base, with 11 bases spanning the gap. The V gene's germline CDR1 is SGHTA and CDR2 FQGTGA. For the CDR3, the DNA is TGTGCCAGCAGCCGGTTTCAGGGGAACACCGGGGAGCTGTTTTTT. Protein: CASSRFQGNTGELFF.

The chain recombines TRBV6-2 or TRBV6-3 with TRBJ1-3, with D maybe TRBD1 (6 bases). The CDR3 spans 15 residues. Germline V gives CDR1 MNHEY, CDR2 SVGEGT. Deletions cut 5 bases from V and 2 bases from J, with 13 bases between. DNA of the CDR3: TGTGCCAGCAGTCGCCGGGGGCAGGCTGGAAACACCATATATTTT. Amino acids: CASSRRGQAGNTIYF.

The chain links TRBV9 to TRBJ2-5, with TRBD2 matching 10 bases. Germline loops: CDR1 SGDLS, CDR2 YYNGEE. Trimming cost V 0 bases and J 5 bases; bases outside gene matches: 10. The CDR3 is 17 residues long. CDR3 DNA sequence: TGTGCCAGCAGCGTAGAGGGATCTAGCGGGAGAAGTGAGACCCAGTACTTC. Its translation is CASSVEGSSGRSETQYF.